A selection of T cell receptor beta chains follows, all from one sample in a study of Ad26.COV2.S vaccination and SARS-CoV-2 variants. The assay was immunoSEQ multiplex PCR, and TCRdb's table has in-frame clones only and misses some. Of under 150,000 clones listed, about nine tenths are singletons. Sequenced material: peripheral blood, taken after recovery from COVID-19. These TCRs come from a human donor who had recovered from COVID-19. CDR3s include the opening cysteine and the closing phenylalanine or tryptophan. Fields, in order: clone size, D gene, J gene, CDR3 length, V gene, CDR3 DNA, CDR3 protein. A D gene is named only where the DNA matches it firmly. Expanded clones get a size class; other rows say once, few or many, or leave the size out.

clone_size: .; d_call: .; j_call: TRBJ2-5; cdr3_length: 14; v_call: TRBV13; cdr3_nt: TGTGCCAGCAGCTTAGGGGCTAGGGGAGAGACCCAGTACTTC; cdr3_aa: CASSLGARGETQYF
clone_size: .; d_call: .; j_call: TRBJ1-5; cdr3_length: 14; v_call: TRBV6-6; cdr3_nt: TGTGCCAGCGCAGGACGGGATTGGAATCAGCCCCAGCATTTT; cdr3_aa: CASAGRDWNQPQHF
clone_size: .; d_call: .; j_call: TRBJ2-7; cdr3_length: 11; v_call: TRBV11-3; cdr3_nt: TGTGCCTGCCCTGGCGACTACGAGCAGTACTTC; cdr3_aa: CACPGDYEQYF
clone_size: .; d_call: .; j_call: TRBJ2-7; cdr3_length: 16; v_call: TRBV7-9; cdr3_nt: TGTGCCAGCAGCTTAGGAGTAGGCGTCTTTGGCTACGAGCAGTACTTC; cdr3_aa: CASSLGVGVFGYEQYF
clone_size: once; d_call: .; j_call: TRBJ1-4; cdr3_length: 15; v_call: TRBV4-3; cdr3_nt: TGCGCCAGCAGCCAAGCTCGGGACCCCAATGAAAAACTGTTTTTT; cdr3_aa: CASSQARDPNEKLFF
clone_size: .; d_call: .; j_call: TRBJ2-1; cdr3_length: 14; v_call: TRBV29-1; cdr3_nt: TGCAGCGTTCGGACCCCGGACGTGGTGGTTGAGCAGTTCTTC; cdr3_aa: CSVRTPDVVVEQFF
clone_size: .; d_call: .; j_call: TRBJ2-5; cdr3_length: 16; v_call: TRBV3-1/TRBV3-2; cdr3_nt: TGTGCCAGCAGCCCAGGGACTCCGCGGCGGGGAGAGACCCAGTACTTC; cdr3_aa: CASSPGTPRRGETQYF
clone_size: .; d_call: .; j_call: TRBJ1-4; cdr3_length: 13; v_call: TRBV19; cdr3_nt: TGTGCCAGTAGCATGGACGGTAATGAAAAACTGTTTTTT; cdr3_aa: CASSMDGNEKLFF
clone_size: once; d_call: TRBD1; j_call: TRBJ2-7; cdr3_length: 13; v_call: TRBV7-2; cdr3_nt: TGTGCCAGCAGCTTCCCCTCGGGGACAGCGCAGTACTTC; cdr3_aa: CASSFPSGTAQYF
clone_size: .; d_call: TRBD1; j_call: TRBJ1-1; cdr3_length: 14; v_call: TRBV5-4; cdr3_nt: TGTGCCAGCAGCAGGGACAGTTTGAACACTGAAGCTTTCTTT; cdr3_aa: CASSRDSLNTEAFF
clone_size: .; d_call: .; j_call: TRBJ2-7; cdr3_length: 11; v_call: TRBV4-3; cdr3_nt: TGCGCCAGCAGCCAAGGCGGGCCCCGGTACTTC; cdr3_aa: CASSQGGPRYF
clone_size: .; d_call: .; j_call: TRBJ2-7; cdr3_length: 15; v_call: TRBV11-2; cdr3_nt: TGTGCCAGCAGCTTAGATCATACGGGACTTTACGAGCAGTACTTC; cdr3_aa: CASSLDHTGLYEQYF
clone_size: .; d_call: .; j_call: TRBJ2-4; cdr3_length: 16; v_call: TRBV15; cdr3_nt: TGTGCCACCAGCAGAGATAGGCATAAAGCCAAAAACATTCAGTACTTC; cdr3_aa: CATSRDRHKAKNIQYF
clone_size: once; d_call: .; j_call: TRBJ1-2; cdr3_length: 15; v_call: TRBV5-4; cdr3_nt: TGTGCCAGCAGCCCGGGGGGGGGTAGTAACTATGGCTACACCTTC; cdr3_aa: CASSPGGGSNYGYTF
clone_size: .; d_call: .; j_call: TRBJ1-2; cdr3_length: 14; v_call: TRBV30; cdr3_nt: TGTGCCTGGAGTGTACAAGGAGCTAACTATGGCTACACCTTC; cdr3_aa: CAWSVQGANYGYTF
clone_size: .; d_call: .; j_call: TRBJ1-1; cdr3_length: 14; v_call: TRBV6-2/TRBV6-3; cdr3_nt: TGTGCCAGCAGTCTACAGATCATGAACACTGAAGCTTTCTTT; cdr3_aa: CASSLQIMNTEAFF
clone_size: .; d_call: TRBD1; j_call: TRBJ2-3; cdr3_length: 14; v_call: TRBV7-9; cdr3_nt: TGTGCCAGCAGCCTCGACAGGGGCACAGATACGCAGTATTTT; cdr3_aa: CASSLDRGTDTQYF
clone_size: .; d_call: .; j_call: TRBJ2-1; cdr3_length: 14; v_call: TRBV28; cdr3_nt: TGTGCCACCCTCGAGGGAAGGGGTAGCTATGAGCAGTTCTTC; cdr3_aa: CATLEGRGSYEQFF
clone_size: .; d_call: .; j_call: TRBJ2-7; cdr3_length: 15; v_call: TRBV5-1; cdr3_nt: TGCGCCAGCAGCCCCACTTTGCAGGGAGGTAACGAGCAGTACTTC; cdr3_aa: CASSPTLQGGNEQYF
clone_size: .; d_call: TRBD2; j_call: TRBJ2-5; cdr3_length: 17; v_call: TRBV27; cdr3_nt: TGTGCCAGCAGCTCGGCCGGGGCTAGCGGGGTGCAAGAGACCCAGTACTTC; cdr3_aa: CASSSAGASGVQETQYF
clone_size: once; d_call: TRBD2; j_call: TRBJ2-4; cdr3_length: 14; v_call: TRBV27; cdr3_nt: TGTGCCAGCAGTTCCTCGTCCGTTAGCGGGGTGCAGTACTTC; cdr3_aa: CASSSSSVSGVQYF
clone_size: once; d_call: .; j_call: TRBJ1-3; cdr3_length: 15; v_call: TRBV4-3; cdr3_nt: TGCGCCAGCAGCCAAGATCTAGCCAGAGGAAACACCATATATTTT; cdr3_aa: CASSQDLARGNTIYF
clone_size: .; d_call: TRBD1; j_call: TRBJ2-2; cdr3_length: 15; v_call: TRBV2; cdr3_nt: TGTGCCAGCAGTGGGGGACAGGGGTTCACCGGGGAGCTGTTTTTT; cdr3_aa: CASSGGQGFTGELFF
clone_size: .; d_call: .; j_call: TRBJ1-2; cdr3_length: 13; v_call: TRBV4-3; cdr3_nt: TGCGCCAGCAGCCAAGATCTGGGTCGAGGCTACACCTTC; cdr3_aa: CASSQDLGRGYTF
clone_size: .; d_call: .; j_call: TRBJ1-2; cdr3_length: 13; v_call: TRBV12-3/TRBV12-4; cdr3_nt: TGTGCCAGCAGTTTCTCGTTATACGGTGGCTACACCTTC; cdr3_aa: CASSFSLYGGYTF
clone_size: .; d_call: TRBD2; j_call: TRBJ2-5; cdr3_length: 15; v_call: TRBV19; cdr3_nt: TGTGCCAGACCTCATAGCGGGGGGATCCCGGAGACCCAGTACTTC; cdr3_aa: CARPHSGGIPETQYF
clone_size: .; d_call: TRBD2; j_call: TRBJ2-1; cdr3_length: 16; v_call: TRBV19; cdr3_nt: TGTGCCAGTAGTTCCCATCGAGCGGGGGGCTACAATGAGCAGTTCTTC; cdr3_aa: CASSSHRAGGYNEQFF
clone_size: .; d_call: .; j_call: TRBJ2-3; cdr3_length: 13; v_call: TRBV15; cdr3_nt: TGTGCCACCAGCAGCGGGACGCCAGATACGCAGTATTTT; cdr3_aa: CATSSGTPDTQYF
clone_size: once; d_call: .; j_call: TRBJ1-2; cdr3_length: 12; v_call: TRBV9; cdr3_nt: TGTGCCAGCAGCCAGTTTGACTATGGCTACACCTTC; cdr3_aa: CASSQFDYGYTF
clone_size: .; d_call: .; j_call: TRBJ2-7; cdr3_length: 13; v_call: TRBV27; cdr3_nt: TGTGCCAGCAGTTTAACCCCCACCTACGAGCAGTACTTC; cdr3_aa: CASSLTPTYEQYF
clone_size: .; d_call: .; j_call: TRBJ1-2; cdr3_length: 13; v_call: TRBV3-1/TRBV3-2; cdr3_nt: TGTGCCAGCAGACCCACAGGGACGGATGGCTACACCTTC; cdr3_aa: CASRPTGTDGYTF
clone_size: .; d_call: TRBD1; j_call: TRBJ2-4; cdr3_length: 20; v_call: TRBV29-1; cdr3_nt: TGCAGCGTATCCAGGGGGGCAGCAGGGGGCTCTAATTTAGCCAAAAACATTCAGTACTTC; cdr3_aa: CSVSRGAAGGSNLAKNIQYF
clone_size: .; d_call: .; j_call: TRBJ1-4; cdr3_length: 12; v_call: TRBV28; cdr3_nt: TGTGCCAGCAGTAGTGAGGGTGAAAAACTGTTTTTT; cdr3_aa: CASSSEGEKLFF